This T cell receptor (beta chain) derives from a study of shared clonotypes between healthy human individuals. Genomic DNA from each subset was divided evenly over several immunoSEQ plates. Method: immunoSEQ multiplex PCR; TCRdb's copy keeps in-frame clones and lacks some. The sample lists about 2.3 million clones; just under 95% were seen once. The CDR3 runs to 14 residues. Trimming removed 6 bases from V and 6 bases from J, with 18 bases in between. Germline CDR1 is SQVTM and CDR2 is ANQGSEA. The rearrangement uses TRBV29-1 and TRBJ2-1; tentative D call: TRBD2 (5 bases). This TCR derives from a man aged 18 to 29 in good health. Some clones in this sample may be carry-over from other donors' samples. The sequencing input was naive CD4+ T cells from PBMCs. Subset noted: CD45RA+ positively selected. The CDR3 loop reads CSVSLRLAGNEQFF. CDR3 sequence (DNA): TGCAGCGTCTCTTTGAGGCTGGCGGGCAATGAGCAGTTCTTC.